This T cell receptor (beta chain) was sequenced during a study of OX40 agonist ivuxolimab in advanced cancers. Study-wide context: Ivuxolimab was a fully human IgG2 agonistic monoclonal antibody targeting the costimulatory receptor OX40 (CD134). In the dose-escalation cohort, around four fifths of patients were male, and the mean age was roughly 60 years with a range of roughly 23 to 79. Peripheral TCRbeta sequencing aimed to test whether ivuxolimab altered TCR sequence diversity and caused clonal T-cell expansion. The monotherapy dose-escalation portion (N of about 49 patients) of the phase I ivuxolimab trial is reported in the paper. Prior anti-PD-1, anti-PD-L1 or anti-CTLA-4 therapy was permitted, and about two fifths of dose-escalation patients had received checkpoint inhibitors. Intravenous ivuxolimab was administered to patients every 2 weeks at six dose levels: 0.01, 0.1, 0.3, 1.5, 3 and 10 mg/kg. Of the roughly 52 dose-escalation patients, hepatocellular carcinoma was present in approximately 20, melanoma in some 15, renal cell carcinoma in 9 and head and neck cancer in 9. Partial responses occurred in three dose-escalation patients, of whom one had hepatocellular carcinoma and two had cutaneous melanoma. The study at large found these results: At doses of 0.1 to 3.0 mg/kg, clonal expansion of both CD4+ and CD8+ blood T cells was observed from baseline to week 6. In the 0.1-3.0 mg/kg groups, partial responders had among the lowest normalized peripheral clonal expansion, particularly in CD8+ T cells. After ivuxolimab, expanded clones were on average more numerous among CD8+ T cells than among CD4+ T cells. Low levels of normalized T-cell clonal expansion were also seen in some patients who did not respond. The antigen specificity of the peripheral T cells that underwent clonal expansion was not determined.

With regard to this clone: What antigen it recognizes has not been identified. Per-base qualities were not stored, and no clone one base away is much larger.

To sequence the TCRbeta CDR3 region, genomic DNA was isolated from the sorted cells. The immunoSEQ Assay was used to sequence the TCRbeta CDR3 regions. TCRdb holds this immuneACCESS table with in-frame rearrangements only. Some clones are missing; in checked studies, unresolved V genes explain under half, and the rest has no known cause. Within this sample are some 50,000 clones, with 70% to 90% of them counted one time only. Over 0.5% of the sample lies in the top ten. The trial excluded patients who had a history of autoimmune disease or who were on systemic immunosuppression. Peripheral blood for TCR sequencing was collected from all dose cohorts at baseline, on cycle 4 day 1, and on cycle 7 day 1. The samples were taken from a phase I, first-in-human, multicenter, open-label dose-escalation trial of ivuxolimab. Adults with locally advanced or metastatic melanoma, renal cell, hepatocellular, or head and neck squamous cell carcinoma were enrolled in the trial. Before TCR sequencing, CD4+ T cells and CD8+ T cells from peripheral blood were sorted into separate populations.

Looking up the germline V gene (reference sequence) yields CDR1 SGHNT and CDR2 YYREEE. Including cysteine and phenylalanine, the CDR3 has 15 amino acids. Of the read, only the CDR3 DNA is kept; its 45 bases are in frame from base 1. At the junction V is shortened by 0 bases and J by 5 bases, with 14 bases in between. The material sequenced was CD4+ or CD8+ T cells sorted from blood, taken in a trial of the OX40 agonist ivuxolimab. The receptor was derived from an adult with an advanced solid tumor such as melanoma, head and neck, liver or kidney cancer. The sequence links TRBV5-4 to TRBJ2-5; a tentative D match to TRBD1 spans 6 bases. The DNA sequence reads TGTGCCAGCAGCTTGGACCAGGGGATGGGGGAGACCCAGTACTTC. Its protein is CASSLDQGMGETQYF. This CDR3, with the reference TRBV5-4 and TRBJ2-5 proteins standing in past its ends, gives the full variable domain ETGVTQSPTHLIKTRGQQVTLRCSSQSGHNTVSWYQQALGQGPQFIFQYYREEENGRGNFPPRFSGLQFPNYSSELNVNALELDDSALYLCASSLDQGMGETQYFGPGTRLLVL.